Below are 23 T cell receptor beta chains sequenced from a single sample in a study of cytomegalovirus exposure and HLA in healthy donors. Amplification used 60 Vbeta primers and 13 Jbeta primers. The protocol was immunoSEQ multiplex PCR, while the TCRdb copy is restricted to in-frame clones and leaves out a portion. The data hold approximately 190,000 clones, with 65% to 90% observed a single time. Sequencing was performed on PBMCs. These receptors came from a man aged 40-49 years in good health and CMV-seropositive.

J is TRBJ2-5 and V is TRBV2; the D is unclear. The V gene lost 1 base and the J gene lost 12 bases, with 15 bases spanning the gap. The CDR3 is 13 amino acids. Germline lookup yields CDR1 SNHLY and CDR2 FYNNEI. CDR3 residues: CASSEETPWAEYF. In DNA form, the CDR3 reads TGTGCCAGCAGTGAAGAAACACCCTGGGCCGAGTACTTC.

The chain recombines TRBV18 with TRBJ2-5; D is possibly TRBD1 (6 bases). V lost 3 bases, J lost 4 bases, and 15 bases lay in between. Germline V gene lookup returns CDR1 KGHSH and CDR2 LQKENI. The CDR3 is made up of 15 amino acids. CDR3 protein: CASSPPAGTRETQYF. In nucleotides, the CDR3 is TGTGCCAGCTCACCCCCAGCCGGGACAAGAGAGACCCAGTACTTC.

The V call is TRBV15, the J call TRBJ2-3; 10 bases match TRBD2. Germline-derived CDR1 and CDR2 are LNHNV and YYDKDF (reference sequence). The CDR3 runs to 16 residues. With 3 bases clipped from V and 0 bases from J, the junction kept 3 bases outside the gene matches. The CDR3 protein is CATSRELAGSTDTQYF. The CDR3 coding sequence is TGTGCCACCAGCAGGGAACTAGCGGGGAGCACAGATACGCAGTATTTT.

The rearrangement joins TRBV7-2 to TRBJ1-1, with a tentative D call TRBD1 (5 bases). Germline CDR1 reads SGHTA; CDR2 reads FQGNSA. V lost 4 bases, J lost 7 bases, and 13 bases lay in between. This CDR3 comprises 13 residues. In DNA, the CDR3 is TGTGCCAGCAGCTGGGGGGATGGCGGTGAAGCTTTCTTT. Residues: CASSWGDGGEAFF. The full variable domain, its missing parts supplied by reference TRBV7-2 and TRBJ1-1, is GAGVSQSPSNKVTEKGKDVELRCDPISGHTALYWYRQSLGQGLEFLIYFQGNSAPDKSGLPSDRFSAERTGGSVSTLTIQRTQQEDSAVYLCASSWGDGGEAFFGQGTRLTVV.

This chain links TRBV6-5 with TRBJ2-3, with D possibly being TRBD2 (7 bases). The V end was cut by 6 bases, the J end by 5 bases, with 18 bases between. This CDR3 is built from 15 residues. The germline CDR1 and CDR2 sequences are MNHEY and SVGAGI. CDR3 bases: TGTGCCAGCAGGATAGGGGGGGGCCCGGTAGATACGCAGTATTTT. This codes for CASRIGGGPVDTQYF.

This chain uses TRBV29-1 with TRBJ2-3; D is possibly TRBD1 (7 bases). CDR3 length: 14 amino acids. The germline V and J ends were trimmed by 4 bases and 2 bases, with 13 bases remaining between them. In germline, CDR1 is SQVTM, CDR2 ANQGSEA. CDR3 protein: CSVAKEGATDTQYF. The CDR3 region has the DNA TGCAGCGTTGCCAAGGAGGGGGCCACAGATACGCAGTATTTT.

The V gene is TRBV18, the J gene TRBJ1-6; 9 positions agree with TRBD1. Looked up from germline, CDR1 is KGHSH and CDR2 is LQKENI. J was trimmed by 8 bases and V by 6 bases; bases with no gene match: 11. The CDR3 spans 16 residues. The chain's CDR3 is CASSYTGGAVHSPLHF. The DNA of the CDR3 is TGTGCCAGCTCCTATACAGGGGGCGCGGTCCATTCACCCCTCCACTTT. Based on the CDR3 plus reference TRBV18 and TRBJ1-6, the full variable domain is NAGVMQNPRHLVRRRGQEARLRCSPMKGHSHVYWYRQLPEEGLKFMVYLQKENIIDESGMPKERFSAEFPKEGPSILRIQQVVRGDSAAYFCASSYTGGAVHSPLHFGNGTRLTVT.

V usage is TRBV28 and J usage is TRBJ2-7; TRBD1 agrees at 10 bases. The J segment lost 8 bases and the V segment lost 6 bases, leaving 10 bases of the junction unmatched. The germline CDR1 and CDR2 sequences are MDHEN and SYDVKM. This CDR3 has 14 amino acids. Here the CDR3 DNA reads TGTGCCAGCAGGCCCCCGGGACAGGGGCCCCAGCAGTACTTC. Translating it yields CASRPPGQGPQQYF.

The V call is TRBV11-3, the J call TRBJ2-1; tentative D call: TRBD2 (7 bases). This CDR3 region has 14 residues. CDR1 and CDR2 from the germline V gene are SGHNT and YENEEA. V dropped 9 bases and J dropped 3 bases, with 15 bases sitting between them. The CDR3 DNA reads as TGTGCCAGTTCAAGGGGGGGCTTCTACAATGAGCAGTTCTTC. Residues: CASSRGGFYNEQFF.

The chain links TRBV5-1 to TRBJ2-1; D is possibly TRBD1 (5 bases). V lost 0 bases to trimming and J lost 6 bases, with 13 bases between them. This CDR3 has 15 amino acids. The V gene's germline CDR1 is SGHRS and CDR2 YFSETQ. In DNA form, the CDR3 reads TGCGCCAGCAGCTTGGCCGGCGGACATCTCAATGAGCAGTTCTTC. It yields the protein CASSLAGGHLNEQFF.

The gene calls are TRBV7-2 and TRBJ1-5; TRBD1 matches 8 bases. The ends lost 1 base at V and 6 bases at J; junction bases unmatched: 8. Per germline, CDR1 SGHTA and CDR2 FQGNSA. The CDR3 spans 16 residues. The DNA for the CDR3 is TGTGCCAGCAGCTTAGGGGGGCAGGGGGCGTCTCAGCCCCAGCATTTT. This gives the protein CASSLGGQGASQPQHF.

The chain carries TRBV10-1 and TRBJ2-1; D gene ambiguous. V lost 4 bases and J 8 bases, leaving 6 bases between the germline ends. Germline assignment: CDR1 WNHNN and CDR2 SYGVQD (reference sequence). CDR3 length: 11 amino acids. DNA for the CDR3: TGCGCCAGCAGTGCTCGCGATGAGCAGTTCTTC. It translates to CASSARDEQFF.

This clone has a handful of counts. J is TRBJ2-1 and V is TRBV6-1; maybe TRBD1 (6 bases). Trimming left V 4 bases short and J 9 bases short, with 19 bases between. Per the germline V gene, CDR1 is MNHNS and CDR2 is SASEGT. The CDR3 totals 15 residues. CDR3 sequence: CASSVPGQNQGEQFF. CDR3 nucleotides: TGTGCCAGCAGTGTACCGGGACAAAACCAGGGTGAGCAGTTCTTC.

V gene TRBV6-6 combines with J gene TRBJ1-1; a weak D match, TRBD1 (6 bases). V shed 7 bases and J shed 1 base, with 13 bases lying between them. This CDR3 has 14 residues. Germline-derived CDR1 and CDR2 are MNHNY and SVGAGI (reference sequence). The CDR3, as DNA: TGTGCCAGCACACAGGGTGCGGGGAACACTGAAGCTTTCTTT. Protein sequence: CASTQGAGNTEAFF.

V usage is TRBV7-6 and J usage is TRBJ1-3, with 8 positions matching TRBD1. The CDR3 spans 17 residues. The germline CDR1 and CDR2 sequences are SGHVS and FNYEAQ. The J segment lost 2 bases and the V segment lost 5 bases, leaving 11 bases of the junction unmatched. This CDR3 reads CASSQGQGWGPGNTIYF. CDR3 bases: TGTGCCAGCAGCCAAGGACAGGGCTGGGGCCCTGGAAACACCATATATTTT.

The chain is built from TRBV7-2 and TRBJ2-2; D may be TRBD2 (7 bases). The CDR3 length is 15 residues. V dropped 1 base and J dropped 6 bases, with 12 bases sitting between them. The germline gives CDR1 SGHTA, CDR2 FQGNSA. The CDR3 nucleotides are TGTGCCAGCAGCTTAGTCCAGGGGAGGGCCGGGGAGCTGTTTTTT. This translates into CASSLVQGRAGELFF.

V usage is TRBV6-4 and J usage is TRBJ1-5; D is uncertain. The CDR3 covers 13 residues. Germline CDR1 MRHNA, CDR2 SNTAGT. The germline V and J ends were trimmed by 4 bases and 2 bases, with 6 bases remaining between them. In DNA, the CDR3 is TGTGCCAGCAGTGCAGGTCGCAATCAGCCCCAGCATTTT. Translated, it gives CASSAGRNQPQHF.

The chain couples TRBV6-6 to TRBJ1-5; D may be TRBD1 (6 bases). Trimming shortened V by 0 bases and J by 2 bases, and 8 bases separated the two germline ends. Germline V gene lookup returns CDR1 MNHNY and CDR2 SVGAGI (reference sequence). The CDR3 loop spans 15 amino acids. The CDR3 sequence: CASSYSAGGNQPQHF. DNA of the CDR3: TGTGCCAGCAGTTACTCGGCAGGGGGCAATCAGCCCCAGCATTTT.

The chain uses TRBV7-6 and TRBJ2-7; TRBD2 is a possible D gene (5 bases). CDR1 is SGHVS, CDR2 FNYEAQ, per germline. The CDR3 is 13 residues long. Trimming removed 1 base at V and 4 bases at J, with 8 bases between. CDR3 sequence reads: CASSLDGEYEQYF. The CDR3 DNA reads TGTGCCAGCAGCTTAGACGGGGAGTACGAGCAGTACTTC.

The chain employs TRBV28 and TRBJ1-2; TRBD1 matches 7 bases. Germline lookup yields CDR1 MDHEN and CDR2 SYDVKM. The CDR3 sequence is 14 residues long. The J segment lost 2 bases and the V segment lost 5 bases, leaving 5 bases of the junction unmatched. The CDR3 region has the DNA TGTGCCAGCAGTAGAGGACAGGTGAACTATGGCTACACCTTC. Translating gives CASSRGQVNYGYTF.

In regard to this clone: Other DNA sequences of this sample code for an identical CDR3. The J gene is TRBJ2-5, the V gene TRBV6-1; 7 bases are shared with TRBD1. The germline CDR1 and CDR2 sequences are MNHNS and SASEGT. V dropped 6 bases and J dropped 5; count of bases not matched to a gene: 3. The CDR3 is 12 amino acids. The DNA for the CDR3 is TGTGCCAGCAGCGACAGGGTCGAGACCCAGTACTTC. It specifies CASSDRVETQYF.

The V and J genes are TRBV5-1 and TRBJ2-1; 7 bases line up with TRBD2. In germline, CDR1 is SGHRS, CDR2 YFSETQ. CDR3 length: 16 residues. V lost 4 bases to trimming and J lost 3 bases; unmatched junction nucleotides: 10. For the CDR3, the DNA is TGCGCCAGCAGCATCGGACTAGAGGTGAGCTACAATGAGCAGTTCTTC. As protein: CASSIGLEVSYNEQFF.

The chain is built from TRBV28 and TRBJ2-3, with 10 bases identical to TRBD2. V shed 6 bases, J shed 4 bases, and the junction held 16 bases outside the gene matches. Germline V gene data show CDR1 as MDHEN and CDR2 as SYDVKM. The CDR3 is made up of 18 amino acids. CDR3 sequence: CASSQSLAGGPLADTQYF. The CDR3 coding sequence is TGTGCCAGCAGCCAATCCTTAGCGGGGGGCCCATTGGCAGATACGCAGTATTTT.